This record looks at one T cell receptor beta chain sequence and its context. The CDR3 totals 14 residues. The germline gives CDR1 GTSNPN, CDR2 SVGIG (reference sequence). Unmatched junction bases numbered 1, after V lost 2 bases and J lost 0 bases. Generated by immunoSEQ multiplex PCR, the TCRdb table keeps only in-frame clones and is missing some. This sample carries about 23,000 clones, roughly 63% of them seen once, and the ten largest clones take around 15%. This entry belongs to a study of tumor-infiltrating lymphocytes in localized non-small cell lung cancer. The chain combines TRBV30 with TRBJ1-1, with 9 bases matching TRBD1. The TCR sequence derives from a human donor with non-small cell lung cancer. Material for sequencing was lung tumor tissue. The CDR3: CAWSYRGLNTEAFF. CDR3 DNA sequence: TGTGCCTGGAGTTACAGGGGGCTGAACACTGAAGCTTTCTTT.